The 23 T cell receptor beta chains given below trace back to one sample, sequenced in a study of naive and memory T cell subsets. Amplification of ligated cDNA took four PCR rounds with SP2 and nested alpha and beta constant primers. From the 5' RACE reads, TCRdb called clonotypes with MiXCR, one entry per CDR3 protein. The sample records roughly 60,000 distinct CDR3 sequences, about 7% being singletons. An oligonucleotide containing a UMI was ligated to the 3' end of TCR cDNA. These receptors came from a male donor in good health.

This clonotype was found many times. The V gene is TRBV3-1, the J gene TRBJ1-6, with D unresolved. CDR1 LGHDT and CDR2 YNNKEL come from the germline V gene (reference sequence). CDR3 length equals 15 residues. Trimming left V 3 bases short and J 9 bases short, with 15 bases between. The CDR3 is CASSQIMMVGSPLHF. CDR3 coding DNA: TGTGCCAGCAGCCAGATAATGATGGTGGGTTCACCCCTCCACTTT.

The genes are TRBV6-5 and TRBJ2-1, with TRBD1 matching 7 bases. The ends lost 2 bases at V and 4 bases at J; junction bases unmatched: 11. Germline CDR1 and CDR2: MNHEY and SVGAGI. The CDR3 has 17 amino acids. For the CDR3, the DNA is TGTGCCAGCAGTTACCTCTCCGGGACAGCTTCATACAATGAGCAGTTCTTC. Protein sequence: CASSYLSGTASYNEQFF.

The gene calls are TRBV11-2 and TRBJ2-1; 8 nucleotides align to TRBD1. V lost 1 base to trimming and J lost 6 bases; unmatched junction nucleotides: 17. Germline CDR1 reads SGHAT; CDR2 reads FQNNGV. CDR3 length: 19 amino acids. The CDR3 is CASSLGQGSRTKPGNEQFF. The CDR3 DNA is TGTGCCAGCAGCTTAGGACAGGGGAGTCGGACCAAACCGGGCAATGAGCAGTTCTTC.

This clonotype was detected only a few times. The V and J genes are TRBV3-1 and TRBJ1-6; TRBD1 might be the D (5 bases). The germline V gene has CDR1 LGHDT and CDR2 YNNKEL (reference sequence). This CDR3 contains 17 residues. With 0 bases removed from V and 9 bases from J, the gap between germline ends came to 18 bases. The CDR3 spells CASSQEAGGWASSPLHF. The CDR3 region has the DNA TGTGCCAGCAGCCAAGAGGCCGGGGGGTGGGCGAGTTCACCCCTCCACTTT.

This clonotype showed up just a few times. This sequence joins TRBV6-6 and TRBJ1-2, with 7 positions matching TRBD1. CDR1 MNHNY and CDR2 SVGAGI come from the germline V gene (reference sequence). The CDR3 covers 13 residues. With 4 bases clipped from V and 8 bases from J, the junction kept 7 bases outside the gene matches. CDR3 protein: CASSSKQGWGYTF. CDR3 DNA: TGTGCCAGCAGTTCTAAACAGGGGTGGGGCTACACCTTC.

J is TRBJ2-7 and V is TRBV20-1; 7 bases align to TRBD2. Looked up from germline, CDR1 is DFQATT and CDR2 is SNEGSKA (reference sequence). V shed 5 bases, J shed 4 bases, and the junction held 11 bases outside the gene matches. This CDR3 region has 14 residues. The CDR3 loop is CSALLGGGIYEQYF. CDR3 sequence (DNA): TGCAGTGCTCTCTTGGGGGGGGGAATTTACGAGCAGTACTTC.

The table lists this clonotype with many counts. The genes are TRBV2 and TRBJ1-1; a possible D gene is TRBD1 (6 bases). In germline, CDR1 is SNHLY, CDR2 FYNNEI. This CDR3 is built from 14 residues. The germline V and J ends were trimmed by 3 bases and 5 bases, with 13 bases remaining between them. As DNA, the CDR3 is TGTGCCAGCAGTGATGGGGGGCGAGGGACTGAAGCTTTCTTT. This sequence encodes CASSDGGRGTEAFF. Combining the CDR3 with reference TRBV2 and TRBJ1-1 gives the whole variable domain EPEVTQTPSHQVTQMGQEVILRCVPISNHLYFYWYRQILGQKVEFLVSFYNNEISEKSEIFDDQFSVERPDGSNFTLKIRSTKLEDSAMYFCASSDGGRGTEAFFGQGTRLTVV.

The chain uses TRBV5-1 and TRBJ2-7; TRBD1 matches 7 bases. The trim removed 2 bases at V and 2 bases at J, leaving 7 bases unmatched. This CDR3 region has 15 residues. CDR1 and CDR2 (germline): SGHRS, YFSETQ. The CDR3 nucleotides read TGCGCCAGCAGCTTTACCGGGACAGACCCCTACGAGCAGTACTTC. Encoded protein: CASSFTGTDPYEQYF.

The table lists this clonotype with a few counts. This chain connects TRBV7-6 to TRBJ1-1, with 8 positions matching TRBD1. The ends lost 5 bases at V and 5 bases at J; junction bases unmatched: 10. The CDR3 totals 15 residues. CDR1 SGHVS and CDR2 FNYEAQ come from the germline V gene. The DNA of the CDR3 is TGTGCCAGCAGCCAGGGGGCCGGGGGTTCAACTGAAGCTTTCTTT. Translating it yields CASSQGAGGSTEAFF.

The V and J genes are TRBV5-4 and TRBJ2-1; possible D gene TRBD2, 5 bases. CDR3 length equals 14 residues. V lost 0 bases to trimming and J lost 7 bases, with 11 bases between them. From germline, CDR1 is SGHNT and CDR2 YYREEE (reference sequence). The CDR3 DNA sequence: TGTGCCAGCAGCTTGGCCGGGATAGGGAATGAGCAGTTCTTC. Translating it yields CASSLAGIGNEQFF.

This clonotype was counted only a few times. The rearrangement links TRBV29-1 to TRBJ1-1; possible D gene TRBD1, 5 bases. Germline V lookup: CDR1 SQVTM, CDR2 ANQGSEA. Trimming left V 3 bases short and J 1 base short, with 9 bases between. This CDR3 spans 13 amino acids. The DNA for the CDR3 is TGCAGCGTTGATTTACAGGAGAACACTGAAGCTTTCTTT. It yields the protein CSVDLQENTEAFF.

This chain links TRBV10-3 with TRBJ2-1; 10 bases match TRBD2. This CDR3 contains 15 residues. Germline CDR1 is ENHRY and CDR2 is SYGVKD. Trimming removed 1 base from V and 7 bases from J; junction bases left unmatched: 4. The CDR3 loop is CAISEFTSGKNEQFF. CDR3 coding DNA: TGTGCCATCAGTGAGTTTACTAGCGGGAAAAATGAGCAGTTCTTC.

The rearrangement joins TRBV20-1 to TRBJ2-5, with D perhaps being TRBD1 or TRBD2 (7 bases each). This CDR3 spans 22 amino acids. Deletions cut 0 bases from V and 13 bases from J, with 45 bases between. The germline V gene encodes CDR1 DFQATT and CDR2 SNEGSKA (reference sequence). In nucleotides, the CDR3 is TGCAGTGCTAGAGATGCGGGGGAAAAGGGGGCGGAAAGAGACCCACCCCCATGGGGTGTGTACTTC. Its protein product is CSARDAGEKGAERDPPPWGVYF.

This clonotype was seen ten or more times. This rearrangement joins TRBV3-1 to TRBJ2-6, with 9 nucleotides matching TRBD1. Germline CDR1 reads LGHDT; CDR2 reads YNNKEL (reference sequence). There are 16 residues in the CDR3. V lost 3 bases and J lost 3; bases outside the gene matches: 3. CDR3 in amino acids: CASSQNRGLGANVLTF. In DNA form, the CDR3 reads TGTGCCAGCAGCCAGAACAGGGGGCTTGGGGCCAACGTCCTGACTTTC. Full variable domain (missing parts from reference TRBV3-1 and TRBJ2-6): DTAVSQTPKYLVTQMGNDKSIKCEQNLGHDTMYWYKQDSKKFLKIMFSYNNKELIINETVPNRFSPKSPDKAHLNLHINSLELGDSAVYFCASSQNRGLGANVLTFGAGSRLTVL.

There are many counts of this clonotype. V gene TRBV20-1 combines with J gene TRBJ2-1, with D possibly matching TRBD1 (6 bases). The CDR3 has 14 amino acids. Germline V gives CDR1 DFQATT, CDR2 SNEGSKA (reference sequence). Trimming removed 4 bases from V and 6 bases from J, with 16 bases in between. CDR3 protein: CSATGQFTTNEQFF. The CDR3 region has the DNA TGCAGTGCTACCGGACAGTTCACTACCAATGAGCAGTTCTTC.

In its sample, this clonotype was seen a few times. The chain is built from TRBV20-1 and TRBJ2-6, with D uncertain. The length of the CDR3 is 15 residues. The germline V gene has CDR1 DFQATT and CDR2 SNEGSKA (reference sequence). Trimming took 3 bases from V and 0 from J, leaving 9 bases between them. The CDR3 protein is CSARTWSSGANVLTF. CDR3 in DNA: TGCAGTGCTAGGACATGGAGCTCTGGGGCCAACGTCCTGACTTTC.

This clonotype was recorded only once. The gene calls are TRBV6-5 and TRBJ1-1, with D maybe TRBD1 (6 bases). This CDR3 has 15 residues. Per the germline V gene, CDR1 is MNHEY and CDR2 is SVGAGI. V lost 1 base and J 3 bases, leaving 12 bases between the germline ends. This chain's CDR3 is CASSYFSGAYTEAFF. The DNA for the CDR3 is TGTGCCAGCAGTTACTTTTCGGGGGCGTACACTGAAGCTTTCTTT.

This clonotype was recorded many times. This chain uses TRBV29-1 with TRBJ1-5, with TRBD1 matching over 9 bases. J was trimmed by 6 bases and V by 6 bases; bases with no gene match: 9. The CDR3 is made up of 14 amino acids. The germline V gene encodes CDR1 SQVTM and CDR2 ANQGSEA. The DNA of the CDR3 is TGCAGCGTGGCCGGGACAGGGAACGGTCAGCCCCAGCATTTT. This gives the protein CSVAGTGNGQPQHF. The variable domain in full, completed from reference TRBV29-1 and TRBJ1-5, reads SAVISQKPSRDICQRGTSLTIQCQVDSQVTMMFWYRQQPGQSLTLIATANQGSEATYESGFVIDKFPISRPNLTFSTLTVSNMSPEDSSIYLCSVAGTGNGQPQHFGDGTRLSIL.

This clonotype was recorded many times. CDR3 loop: CASSRDKAPLHF. The CDR3 DNA is TGTGCCAGCAGCAGGGACAAGGCGCCCCTCCACTTT. The chain combines TRBV27 with TRBJ1-6, with D perhaps TRBD1 (6 bases). CDR3 length: 12 amino acids. Looked up from germline, CDR1 is MNHEY and CDR2 is SMNVEV (reference sequence). V was cut by 6 bases and J by 13 bases, with 13 bases left in between.

The V call is TRBV6-6, the J call TRBJ2-7; D gene ambiguous. CDR3 length: 13 amino acids. The V and J ends lost 6 bases and 2 bases respectively, with 11 bases between them. Germline CDR1 reads MNHNY; CDR2 reads SVGAGI (reference sequence). For the CDR3, the DNA is TGTGCCAGCAGAAAAACCAGTACCTACGAGCAGTACTTC. Translating it yields CASRKTSTYEQYF.

The chain carries TRBV6-5 and TRBJ2-1; D is uncertain. V dropped 0 bases and J dropped 7 bases, with 10 bases sitting between them. This CDR3 region has 14 residues. The V gene's germline CDR1 is MNHEY and CDR2 SVGAGI. CDR3 sequence (DNA): TGTGCCAGCAGTTACTCGAATTTGAGGAATGAGCAGTTCTTC. Translating gives CASSYSNLRNEQFF.

The J gene is TRBJ2-5, the V gene TRBV7-9, with TRBD2 matching 7 bases. The junction had 5 bases not matched to a gene; V was cut back by 4 bases and J by 3 bases. Germline V gene lookup returns CDR1 SEHNR and CDR2 FQNEAQ (reference sequence). The CDR3 loop spans 14 amino acids. In DNA, the CDR3 is TGTGCCAGCAGCTCGGGACTACGTAAAGAGACCCAGTACTTC. Its protein is CASSSGLRKETQYF.

The rearrangement joins TRBV2 to TRBJ1-2; 9 nucleotides match TRBD1. CDR3 length: 15 amino acids. V was clipped by 5 bases and J by 8 bases; unmatched bases: 12. The germline gives CDR1 SNHLY, CDR2 FYNNEI. The CDR3: CASSPRLQGAGGYTF. For the CDR3, the DNA is TGTGCCAGCAGTCCCCGATTACAGGGGGCTGGGGGCTACACCTTC. Looking up the rest from reference TRBV2 and TRBJ1-2 gives the full variable domain: EPEVTQTPSHQVTQMGQEVILRCVPISNHLYFYWYRQILGQKVEFLVSFYNNEISEKSEIFDDQFSVERPDGSNFTLKIRSTKLEDSAMYFCASSPRLQGAGGYTFGSGTRLTVV.